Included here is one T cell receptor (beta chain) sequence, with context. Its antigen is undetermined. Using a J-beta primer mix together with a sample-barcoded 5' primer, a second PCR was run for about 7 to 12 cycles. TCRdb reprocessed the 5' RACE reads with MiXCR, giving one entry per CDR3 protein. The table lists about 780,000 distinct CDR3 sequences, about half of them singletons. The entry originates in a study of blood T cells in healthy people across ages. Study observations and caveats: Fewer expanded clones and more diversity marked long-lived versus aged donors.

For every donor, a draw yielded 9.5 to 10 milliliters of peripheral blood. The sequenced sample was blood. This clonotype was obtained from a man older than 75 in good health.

CDR3 residues: CASSLADIHTDTQYF. The CDR3 region has the DNA TGTGCCAGCAGTTTAGCGGACATCCACACAGATACGCAGTATTTT. The gene calls are TRBV28 and TRBJ2-3; D is possibly TRBD1 (5 bases). The CDR3 is 15 residues long. With 2 bases removed from V and 2 bases from J, the gap between germline ends came to 11 bases. Germline-derived CDR1 and CDR2 are MDHEN and SYDVKM.